One and the same sample provided the 13 T cell receptor beta chains below, sequenced in a study of blood T cells in healthy people across ages. Alongside a J-beta primer mix, a sample-barcoded 5' primer served in a second PCR lasting roughly 6 to 12 cycles. In TCRdb, the 5' RACE reads were re-called with MiXCR into one record per CDR3 protein. This table holds around 700,000 distinct CDR3 sequences, around 25% found once. This sample also belongs to another study, concerning T cells of mothers and their children.

Sequenced: blood. These receptors came from a boy aged 5-17 years in good health.

The chain uses TRBV7-9 and TRBJ2-3; D uncertain. Trimming took 2 bases from V and 4 from J, leaving 10 bases between them. The CDR3 covers 14 residues. Germline-derived CDR1 and CDR2 are SEHNR and FQNEAQ (reference sequence). CDR3 region: CASSLTASADTQYF. The DNA for the CDR3 is TGTGCCAGCAGCTTAACGGCGTCGGCAGATACGCAGTATTTT.

This chain connects TRBV6-2 or TRBV6-3 to TRBJ1-1, with TRBD1 as a possible D gene (6 bases). The CDR3 spans 15 residues. Germline CDR1 reads MNHEY; CDR2 reads SVGEGT. Trimming took off 2 bases at V and 1 base at J, with 11 bases between the two ends. In nucleotides, the CDR3 is TGTGCCAGCAGTTACCGTATACAGGGGAACACTGAAGCTTTCTTT. The encoded protein is CASSYRIQGNTEAFF.

The V gene is TRBV29-1, the J gene TRBJ1-2; D is perhaps TRBD1 (5 bases). This CDR3 comprises 12 residues. The V gene's germline CDR1 is SQVTM and CDR2 ANQGSEA. V lost 6 bases, J lost 8 bases, and 16 bases lay in between. The CDR3 DNA reads TGCAGCGTGCGGTGGGGGGTTCGGGGCTACACCTTC. As protein: CSVRWGVRGYTF. The variable domain in full, completed from reference TRBV29-1 and TRBJ1-2, reads SAVISQKPSRDICQRGTSLTIQCQVDSQVTMMFWYRQQPGQSLTLIATANQGSEATYESGFVIDKFPISRPNLTFSTLTVSNMSPEDSSIYLCSVRWGVRGYTFGSGTRLTVV.

This chain connects TRBV7-6 to TRBJ2-5; D remains ambiguous. The assigned J gene may be wrong: the sequence end matches TRBJ2-1 better. The germline V gene encodes CDR1 SGHVS and CDR2 FNYEAQ. This CDR3 is built from 11 residues. The CDR3 DNA reads TGTGCCAGCAGCTTAATATGTGAGCAGTTCTTC. The encoded protein is CASSLICEQFF.

This clonotype has more than one count but fewer than ten. The chain recombines TRBV29-1 with TRBJ2-5; D unclear. The CDR3 is 13 residues long. V was pared by 3 bases and J by 1 base, with 9 bases between. Germline CDR1 and CDR2: SQVTM and ANQGSEA. The CDR3 region is CSVEATFQETQYF. CDR3 DNA sequence: TGCAGCGTTGAGGCTACATTCCAAGAGACCCAGTACTTC.

This clonotype was observed a handful of times. The rearrangement uses TRBV29-1 and TRBJ2-7; 7 bases line up with TRBD1. The CDR3 extends over 11 amino acids. CDR1 SQVTM and CDR2 ANQGSEA come from the germline V gene. After removal of 6 bases from V and 9 bases from J, the junction contained 8 bases not matched to a gene. This chain's CDR3 is CSVGRGQWQYF. The CDR3 bases are TGCAGCGTGGGTAGGGGGCAATGGCAGTACTTC.

There are a few counts of this clonotype. The rearrangement links TRBV29-1 to TRBJ2-5; D is unresolved. TRBJ2-1 matches the DNA end more closely, so the J call is doubtful. CDR3 length: 12 amino acids. CDR1 and CDR2 from the germline V gene are SQVTM and ANQGSEA. The CDR3 region has the DNA TGCAGCGTTGACCCGTGGGACAATGAGCAGTTCTTC. This sequence encodes CSVDPWDNEQFF.

The table lists this clonotype with a few counts. The V and J genes are TRBV10-3 and TRBJ1-2, with D possibly TRBD1 on 5 matching bases. Germline-derived CDR1 and CDR2 are ENHRY and SYGVKD. The V gene lost 2 bases and the J gene lost 3 bases, with 10 bases spanning the gap. The CDR3 runs to 14 residues. CDR3 residues: CAISEGTQYYGYTF. CDR3 sequence (DNA): TGTGCCATCAGTGAGGGGACCCAGTACTATGGCTACACCTTC.

The chain recombines TRBV7-2 with TRBJ2-3; no clear D gene. V lost 2 bases, J lost 3 bases, and 9 bases lay in between. Germline CDR1 and CDR2: SGHTA and FQGNSA. This CDR3 spans 14 amino acids. CDR3 sequence reads: CASSLRFMTDTQYF. CDR3 nucleotide sequence: TGTGCCAGCAGCTTAAGGTTTATGACAGATACGCAGTATTTT.

This rearrangement joins TRBV27 to TRBJ1-4; the D is unclear. Deletions cut 6 bases from V and 0 bases from J, with 8 bases between. The CDR3 length is 14 residues. Germline assignment: CDR1 MNHEY and CDR2 SMNVEV (reference sequence). The CDR3 region is CASRKVSTNEKLFF. The CDR3 DNA is TGTGCCAGCAGAAAAGTTTCAACTAATGAAAAACTGTTTTTT.

The V call is TRBV20-1, the J call TRBJ2-1, with unresolved D. The CDR3 is 13 amino acids. Germline V CDR1 and CDR2: DFQATT, SNEGSKA (reference sequence). Between the trimmed V and J ends, which lost 5 bases and 7 bases, there was a span of 15 bases. The CDR3 is CSAVPSAMNEQFF. In nucleotides, the CDR3 is TGCAGTGCTGTGCCATCCGCTATGAATGAGCAGTTCTTC.

This clonotype was counted between two and nine times. This chain uses TRBV5-1 with TRBJ1-2; D is undetermined. Germline V gene data show CDR1 as SGHRS and CDR2 as YFSETQ. The CDR3 length is 14 residues. V was pared by 2 bases and J by 4 bases, with 12 bases between. Here the CDR3 reads CASSFQDPSYGYTF. DNA for the CDR3: TGCGCCAGCAGCTTTCAAGACCCCAGCTATGGCTACACCTTC. Variable domain in full (rest from reference TRBV5-1 and TRBJ1-2): KAGVTQTPRYLIKTRGQQVTLSCSPISGHRSVSWYQQTPGQGLQFLFEYFSETQRNKGNFPGRFSGRQFSNSRSEMNVSTLELGDSALYLCASSFQDPSYGYTFGSGTRLTVV.

This chain connects TRBV19 to TRBJ1-2; D remains ambiguous. V shed 6 bases and J shed 3 bases, with 14 bases lying between them. CDR1 LNHDA and CDR2 SQIVND come from the germline V gene (reference sequence). CDR3 length equals 14 residues. Written as DNA, the CDR3 is TGTGCCAGTAGCCCCCGGGAACTACACTATGGCTACACCTTC. Translating gives CASSPRELHYGYTF.